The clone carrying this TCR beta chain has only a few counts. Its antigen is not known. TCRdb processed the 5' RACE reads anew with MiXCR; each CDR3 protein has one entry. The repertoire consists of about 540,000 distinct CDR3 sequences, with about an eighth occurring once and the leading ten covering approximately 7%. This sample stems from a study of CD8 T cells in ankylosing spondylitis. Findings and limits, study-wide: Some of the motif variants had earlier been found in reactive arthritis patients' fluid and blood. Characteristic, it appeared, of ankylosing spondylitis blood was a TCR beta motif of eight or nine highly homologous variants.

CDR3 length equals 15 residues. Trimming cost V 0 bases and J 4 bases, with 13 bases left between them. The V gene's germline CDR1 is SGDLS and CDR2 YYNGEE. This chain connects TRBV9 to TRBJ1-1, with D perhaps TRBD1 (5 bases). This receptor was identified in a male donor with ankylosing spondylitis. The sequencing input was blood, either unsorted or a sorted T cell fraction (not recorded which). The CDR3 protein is CASSVEPGLGTEAFF. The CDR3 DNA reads TGTGCCAGCAGCGTAGAACCGGGACTGGGCACTGAAGCTTTCTTT.